The next 20 T cell receptor beta chains were all read from a single sample in a study of neurological immune-mediated disorders. One entry per CDR3 protein results from TCRdb running MiXCR on the 5' RACE reads. The sample consists of some 120,000 distinct CDR3 sequences, roughly 3.4% of them appearing once. Input material: PBMCs. These receptor sequences come from a woman aged 25 to 39 with multiple sclerosis.

This clonotype was counted ten times or more. V and J are TRBV7-9 and TRBJ1-2; D ambiguous. The CDR3 contains 12 residues. Per germline, CDR1 SEHNR and CDR2 FQNEAQ (reference sequence). V was cut by 6 bases and J by 6 bases, with 11 bases left in between. CDR3 loop: CASRGVADGYTF. The CDR3 region has the DNA TGTGCCAGCAGAGGAGTAGCAGATGGCTACACCTTC.

At least ten counts were recorded for this clonotype. The chain carries TRBV29-1 and TRBJ2-1; 8 bases match TRBD1. The CDR3 loop spans 15 amino acids. Trimming cost V 1 base and J 3 bases; bases outside gene matches: 5. Germline CDR1 is SQVTM and CDR2 is ANQGSEA. The DNA of the CDR3 is TGCAGCGTTGAAGTCCCAGGGGGCTACTACAATGAGCAGTTCTTC. As protein: CSVEVPGGYYNEQFF.

This clonotype was picked up many times. The chain joins TRBV4-3 to TRBJ1-1; D gene unclear. CDR3 length: 13 residues. V dropped 0 bases and J dropped 1 base, with 3 bases sitting between them. CDR1 and CDR2 from the germline V gene are LGHNA and YSLEER. The CDR3 region has the DNA TGCGCCAGCAGCCAAGAATCGAACACTGAAGCTTTCTTT. Translation gives CASSQESNTEAFF.

Many counts were recorded for this clonotype. V gene TRBV7-8 combines with J gene TRBJ2-1; D is tentatively TRBD1 or TRBD2 (5 bases each). The CDR3 totals 13 residues. Germline-derived CDR1 and CDR2 are SGHVS and FQNEAQ. V gave up 5 bases and J gave up 7 bases, with 12 bases separating them. CDR3 in DNA: TGTGCCAGCAGCCCAGGGACGTCGAATGAGCAGTTCTTC. Translating gives CASSPGTSNEQFF.

This clonotype came up a few times. The V and J genes are TRBV7-2 and TRBJ2-1; TRBD2 matches at 8 bases. The V and J ends lost 1 base and 4 bases, in that order; junction bases with no gene match: 3. The germline V gene encodes CDR1 SGHTA and CDR2 FQGNSA. The CDR3 extends over 15 amino acids. The CDR3, as DNA: TGTGCCAGCAGCTTAGGGACTAGCAGATACAATGAGCAGTTCTTC. This codes for CASSLGTSRYNEQFF. The whole variable domain, remainder taken from reference TRBV7-2 and TRBJ2-1, is GAGVSQSPSNKVTEKGKDVELRCDPISGHTALYWYRQSLGQGLEFLIYFQGNSAPDKSGLPSDRFSAERTGGSVSTLTIQRTQQEDSAVYLCASSLGTSRYNEQFFGPGTRLTVL.

This clonotype was observed at least ten times. The J gene is TRBJ1-1, the V gene TRBV7-6; D is uncertain. The CDR3 runs 15 residues. V was trimmed by 5 bases and J by 5 bases, leaving 18 bases between them. Germline CDR1 SGHVS, CDR2 FNYEAQ. CDR3 bases: TGTGCCAGCAGCCCCCTAAGAGGGAGTGAAACTGAAGCTTTCTTT. Protein: CASSPLRGSETEAFF.

This clonotype was detected many times. V usage is TRBV4-1 and J usage is TRBJ1-1, with D tentatively TRBD1 (5 bases). Germline lookup yields CDR1 MGHRA and CDR2 YSYEKL. Trimming removed 2 bases at V and 7 bases at J, with 17 bases between. The CDR3 is 15 amino acids. In DNA, the CDR3 is TGCGCCAGCAGCCAATGGGCGTCGGCAGGGAGTGAAGCTTTCTTT. Protein product: CASSQWASAGSEAFF.

In its sample, this clonotype was seen many times. The chain links TRBV6-5 to TRBJ2-7; D is ambiguous. The CDR3 length is 11 residues. Germline-derived CDR1 and CDR2 are MNHEY and SVGAGI. Trimming removed 4 bases at V and 6 bases at J, with 7 bases between. CDR3 region: CASSWAAEQYF. The DNA of the CDR3 is TGTGCCAGCAGTTGGGCCGCCGAGCAGTACTTC.

V gene TRBV6-5 combines with J gene TRBJ1-4; the D gene is possibly TRBD1 (5 bases). This CDR3 comprises 14 residues. Germline V gene data show CDR1 as MNHEY and CDR2 as SVGAGI. Between the trimmed V and J ends, which lost 2 bases and 6 bases, there was a span of 10 bases. This CDR3 reads CASSYGTPDEKLFF. The CDR3 nucleotides read TGTGCCAGCAGTTACGGGACCCCAGATGAAAAACTGTTTTTT.

As regards this clonotype: One junction end disagrees with the germline gene, perhaps due to a read error. This chain connects TRBV20-1 to TRBJ1-5; D call uncertain. This CDR3 region has 15 residues. Germline lookup yields CDR1 DFQATT and CDR2 SNEGSKA (reference sequence). The CDR3 DNA is TGCAGTGCTAGTCTCTCCCATGGGAGCAATAAGACCCTGAATTTT. This encodes CSASLSHGSNKTLNF.

This clonotype was seen ten or more times. This rearrangement joins TRBV5-6 to TRBJ2-3; D unclear. Germline V gene data show CDR1 as SGHDT and CDR2 as YYEEEE. CDR3 length equals 14 residues. V lost 4 bases to trimming and J lost 2 bases, with 11 bases between them. The CDR3 DNA reads TGTGCCAGCAGCCGTATCGCTCCCACAGATACGCAGTATTTT. Translated, it gives CASSRIAPTDTQYF.

This clonotype was detected many times. The chain employs TRBV5-5 and TRBJ1-1; D might be TRBD1 (6 bases). Trimming shortened V by 2 bases and J by 3 bases, and 14 bases separated the two germline ends. From germline, CDR1 is SGHKS and CDR2 YYEKEE (reference sequence). The CDR3 is 15 amino acids. Here the CDR3 reads CASSFVAGAYTEAFF. The CDR3 DNA reads as TGTGCCAGCAGCTTCGTCGCAGGGGCCTACACTGAAGCTTTCTTT.

This clonotype was seen ten or more times. The chain recombines TRBV5-1 with TRBJ2-7, with D uncertain. The CDR3 spans 15 residues. The germline gives CDR1 SGHRS, CDR2 YFSETQ. The V gene lost 2 bases and the J gene lost 4 bases, with 16 bases spanning the gap. CDR3 loop: CASSFGPPSLYEQYF. For the CDR3, the DNA is TGCGCCAGCAGCTTTGGTCCGCCAAGCCTTTACGAGCAGTACTTC. Supplemented by reference TRBV5-1 and TRBJ2-7, the full variable domain reads KAGVTQTPRYLIKTRGQQVTLSCSPISGHRSVSWYQQTPGQGLQFLFEYFSETQRNKGNFPGRFSGRQFSNSRSEMNVSTLELGDSALYLCASSFGPPSLYEQYFGPGTRLTVT.

This clonotype was picked up many times. This chain uses TRBV27 with TRBJ2-3; 10 bases match TRBD2. The CDR3 has 15 residues. V lost 0 bases and J lost 6; bases outside the gene matches: 3. Per germline, CDR1 MNHEY and CDR2 SMNVEV (reference sequence). CDR3: CASSLSSGGLDTQYF. The DNA for the CDR3 is TGTGCCAGCAGTTTATCTAGCGGGGGGCTTGATACGCAGTATTTT.

The sample holds a few counts of this clonotype. The rearrangement joins TRBV14 to TRBJ2-1, with TRBD2 as a possible D gene (5 bases). The V gene lost 1 base and the J gene lost 8 bases, with 24 bases spanning the gap. The CDR3 covers 18 residues. The germline gives CDR1 SGHDN, CDR2 FVKESK. The CDR3 nucleotides read TGTGCCAGCAGCCAAGTTGACGAGGGATGGCTAGCAGTACATGAGCAGTTCTTC. Protein product: CASSQVDEGWLAVHEQFF.

At least ten counts were recorded for this clonotype. CDR3 nucleotide sequence: TGCGCCAGCAGCTCTGGGGGCTACAGGGGCTACGAGCAGTACTTC. This gives the protein CASSSGGYRGYEQYF. V is TRBV5-1 and J is TRBJ2-7; 7 bases fit TRBD1. CDR3 length: 15 residues. Germline CDR1 and CDR2: SGHRS and YFSETQ. The V segment lost 3 bases and the J segment 3 bases; nucleotides outside the gene matches: 9.

This chain joins TRBV7-6 and TRBJ2-5, with D perhaps matching TRBD2 (6 bases). Deletions cut 2 bases from V and 4 bases from J, with 11 bases between. The CDR3 covers 14 residues. Germline V gene lookup returns CDR1 SGHVS and CDR2 FNYEAQ. CDR3 in DNA: TGTGCCAGCAGCTTAAATCCGGAGGGAGAGACCCAGTACTTC. Residues: CASSLNPEGETQYF. Based on the CDR3 plus reference TRBV7-6 and TRBJ2-5, the full variable domain is GAGVSQSPRYKVTKRGQDVALRCDPISGHVSLYWYRQALGQGPEFLTYFNYEAQQDKSGLPNDRFSAERPEGSISTLTIQRTEQRDSAMYRCASSLNPEGETQYFGPGTRLLVL.

This clonotype was counted many times. V usage is TRBV5-1 and J usage is TRBJ1-6; D is possibly TRBD1 (6 bases). Germline V gene lookup returns CDR1 SGHRS and CDR2 YFSETQ. The CDR3 covers 15 residues. The V end was cut by 6 bases, the J end by 10 bases, with 20 bases between. The CDR3 DNA is TGCGCCAGCAAGCGGGACGGGGGGCTCGGATCACCCCTCCACTTT. It specifies CASKRDGGLGSPLHF.

This rearrangement joins TRBV14 to TRBJ1-4; unclear D gene. CDR1 and CDR2 from the germline V gene are SGHDN and FVKESK. The V gene lost 2 bases and the J gene lost 5 bases, with 9 bases spanning the gap. The CDR3 covers 14 residues. CDR3 nucleotide sequence: TGTGCCAGCAGCCAATTAGCAGCGAATGAAAAACTGTTTTTT. Amino acid sequence: CASSQLAANEKLFF. Using reference TRBV14 and TRBJ1-4 for the parts outside the CDR3, the full variable domain is EAGVTQFPSHSVIEKGQTVTLRCDPISGHDNLYWYRRVMGKEIKFLLHFVKESKQDESGMPNNRFLAERTGGTYSTLKVQPAELEDSGVYFCASSQLAANEKLFFGSGTQLSVL.

The table lists this clonotype with many counts. The V and J genes are TRBV7-2 and TRBJ2-2; TRBD2 matches at 9 bases. CDR1 is SGHTA, CDR2 FQGNSA, per germline. Trimming cost V 2 bases and J 2 bases; bases outside gene matches: 9. CDR3 length: 18 amino acids. As DNA, the CDR3 is TGTGCCAGCAGCTTAAGGGCTAGCGGGGTGTTAAACACCGGGGAGCTGTTTTTT. It specifies CASSLRASGVLNTGELFF.